Sequencing of this T cell receptor beta chain was carried out in a study of human versus mouse CDR3 diversity and MHC coevolution. As for the study in general: Between about 0.6 x 10^7 and 1.7 x 10^7 valid reads came from each sample. Overall study findings and caveats: Human T cells underwent selection on six different MHC II alleles. iCHAO1 estimated the human TCR beta repertoire at roughly 1.5 million clonotypes. Mice had fewer CDR3 deletions and insertions than humans on average.

In germline, CDR1 is GTSNPN, CDR2 SVGIG (reference sequence). V was shortened by 3 bases and J by 1 base, with 10 bases between the two germline ends. The CDR3 is made up of 15 amino acids. TCRdb keeps only in-frame clones here, not all; method: immunoSEQ multiplex PCR. The repertoire has about 60,000 clones, roughly 94% of them found once; the top ten carry approximately 20%. Only one count was recorded for this clone. Its antigen remains unknown. The chain joins TRBV30 to TRBJ1-6; D perhaps matches TRBD1 (5 bases). The sequencing sample was made of naive CD4+ T cells from blood. Specified subset: CD45RO-negative CD62L-positive naive CD4 T cells. The source of this sequence is a person between 55 and 70 years old in good health. The CDR3 spells CAWSRVKSYNSPLHF. Here the CDR3 DNA reads TGTGCCTGGAGCAGGGTAAAGTCCTATAATTCACCCCTCCACTTT.